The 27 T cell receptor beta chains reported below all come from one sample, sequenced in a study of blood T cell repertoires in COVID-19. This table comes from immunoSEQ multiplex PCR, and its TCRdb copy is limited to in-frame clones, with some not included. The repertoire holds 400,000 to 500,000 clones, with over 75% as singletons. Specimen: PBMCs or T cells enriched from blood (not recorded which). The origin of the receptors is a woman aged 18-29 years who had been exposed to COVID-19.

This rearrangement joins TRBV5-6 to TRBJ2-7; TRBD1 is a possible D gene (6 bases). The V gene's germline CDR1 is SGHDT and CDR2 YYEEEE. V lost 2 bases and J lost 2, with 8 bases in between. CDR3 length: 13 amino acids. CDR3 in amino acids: CASSLGGPYEQYF. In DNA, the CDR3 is TGTGCCAGCAGCTTAGGGGGACCCTACGAGCAGTACTTC.

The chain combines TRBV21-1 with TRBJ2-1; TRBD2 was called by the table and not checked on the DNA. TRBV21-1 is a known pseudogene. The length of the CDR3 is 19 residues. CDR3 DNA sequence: TGTGCCAGCAGCAAAAGCAGACTAGCGGGGGGTAACTCCTACAATGAGCAGTTCTTC. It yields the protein CASSKSRLAGGNSYNEQFF.

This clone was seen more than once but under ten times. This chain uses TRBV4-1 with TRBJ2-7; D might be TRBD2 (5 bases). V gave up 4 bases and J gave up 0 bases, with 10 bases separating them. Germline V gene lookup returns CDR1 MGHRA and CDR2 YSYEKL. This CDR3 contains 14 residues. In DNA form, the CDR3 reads TGCGCCAGCAGCCTACTAGTGAGCTCCTACGAGCAGTACTTC. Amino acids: CASSLLVSSYEQYF.

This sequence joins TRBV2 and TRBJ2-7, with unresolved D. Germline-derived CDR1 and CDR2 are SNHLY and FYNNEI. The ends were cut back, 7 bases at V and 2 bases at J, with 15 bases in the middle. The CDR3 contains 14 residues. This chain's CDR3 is CASNSRISPYEQYF. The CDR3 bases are TGTGCCAGCAACAGCAGGATATCTCCCTACGAGCAGTACTTC. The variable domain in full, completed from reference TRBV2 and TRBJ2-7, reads EPEVTQTPSHQVTQMGQEVILRCVPISNHLYFYWYRQILGQKVEFLVSFYNNEISEKSEIFDDQFSVERPDGSNFTLKIRSTKLEDSAMYFCASNSRISPYEQYFGPGTRLTVT.

This chain's CDR3 is CATTTDSTYEQYF. Written as DNA, the CDR3 is TGTGCCACCACTACCGACTCCACCTACGAGCAGTACTTC. The gene calls are TRBV10-3 and TRBJ2-7; D is undetermined. This CDR3 region has 13 residues. CDR1 and CDR2 from the germline V gene are ENHRY and SYGVKD. The V gene lost 10 bases and the J gene lost 2 bases, with 15 bases spanning the gap.

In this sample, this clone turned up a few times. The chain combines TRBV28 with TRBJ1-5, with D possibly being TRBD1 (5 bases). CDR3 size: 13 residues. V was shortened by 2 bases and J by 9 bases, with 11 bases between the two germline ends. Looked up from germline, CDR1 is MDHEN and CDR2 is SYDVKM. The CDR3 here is CASSLTSGGPQHF. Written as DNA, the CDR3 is TGTGCCAGCAGTTTAACGTCCGGGGGGCCCCAGCATTTT.

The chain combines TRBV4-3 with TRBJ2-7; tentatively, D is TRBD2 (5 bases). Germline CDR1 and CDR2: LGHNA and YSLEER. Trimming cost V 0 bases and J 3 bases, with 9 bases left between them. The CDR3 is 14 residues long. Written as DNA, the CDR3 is TGCGCCAGCAGCCAAGATTTAAGCGGCTACGAGCAGTACTTC. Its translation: CASSQDLSGYEQYF.

The CDR3 protein is CSVYGTGENYEQYF. CDR3 nucleotide sequence: TGCAGCGTTTATGGGACAGGGGAAAACTACGAGCAGTACTTC. This chain uses TRBV29-1 with TRBJ2-7, with 10 bases fitting TRBD1. CDR3 length: 14 amino acids. The trim removed 5 bases at V and 3 bases at J, leaving 7 bases unmatched. CDR1 is SQVTM, CDR2 ANQGSEA, per germline.

CDR3 in amino acids: CASSLAEGLETQYF. The CDR3 nucleotides read TGTGCCAGCAGCTTGGCGGAGGGCTTGGAGACCCAGTACTTC. The V gene is TRBV5-4, the J gene TRBJ2-5; D might be TRBD2 (6 bases). CDR3 size: 14 residues. V lost 0 bases and J lost 5, with 11 bases in between. Germline V gene lookup returns CDR1 SGHNT and CDR2 YYREEE (reference sequence).

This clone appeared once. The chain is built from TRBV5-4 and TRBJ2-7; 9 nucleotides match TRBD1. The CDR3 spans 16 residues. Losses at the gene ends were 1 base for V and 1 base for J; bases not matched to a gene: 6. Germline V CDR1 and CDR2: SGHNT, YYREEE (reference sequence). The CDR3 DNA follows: TGTGCCAGCAGCTTGACCGGACAGGGGCGTTCCTACGAGCAGTACTTC. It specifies CASSLTGQGRSYEQYF.

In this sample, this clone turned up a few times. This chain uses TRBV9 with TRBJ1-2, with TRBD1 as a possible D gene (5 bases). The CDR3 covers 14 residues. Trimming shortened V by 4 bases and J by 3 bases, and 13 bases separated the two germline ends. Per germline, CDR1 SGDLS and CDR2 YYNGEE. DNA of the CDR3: TGTGCCAGCAGCCCGTCTACAGGTGACTATGGCTACACCTTC. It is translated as CASSPSTGDYGYTF.

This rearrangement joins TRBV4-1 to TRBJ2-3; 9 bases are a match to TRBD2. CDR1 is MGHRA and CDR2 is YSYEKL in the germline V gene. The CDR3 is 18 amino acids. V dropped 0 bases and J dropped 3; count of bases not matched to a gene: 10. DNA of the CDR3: TGCGCCAGCAGCCAAGATTTTGGTGCGGGAGGGGGTACAGATACGCAGTATTTT. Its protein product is CASSQDFGAGGGTDTQYF.

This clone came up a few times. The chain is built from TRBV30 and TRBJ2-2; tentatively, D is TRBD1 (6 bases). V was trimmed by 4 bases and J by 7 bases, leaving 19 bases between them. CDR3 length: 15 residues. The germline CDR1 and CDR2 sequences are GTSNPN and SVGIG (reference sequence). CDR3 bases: TGTGCCTGGAAGCCAGGGGTCCGTGGGATCGGGGAGCTGTTTTTT. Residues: CAWKPGVRGIGELFF.

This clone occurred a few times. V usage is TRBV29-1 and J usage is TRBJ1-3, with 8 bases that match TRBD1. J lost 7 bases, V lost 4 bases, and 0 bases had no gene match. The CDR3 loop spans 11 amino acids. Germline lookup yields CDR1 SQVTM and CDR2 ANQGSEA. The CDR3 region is CSVGTGNTIYF. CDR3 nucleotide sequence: TGCAGCGTTGGGACAGGGAACACCATATATTTT.

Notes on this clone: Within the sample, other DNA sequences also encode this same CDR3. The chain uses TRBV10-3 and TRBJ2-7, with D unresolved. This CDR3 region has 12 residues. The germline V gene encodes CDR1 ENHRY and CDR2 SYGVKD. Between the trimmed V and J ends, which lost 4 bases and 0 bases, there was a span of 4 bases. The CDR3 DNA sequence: TGTGCCATCAGTGCTAGCTCCTACGAGCAGTACTTC. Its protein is CAISASSYEQYF.

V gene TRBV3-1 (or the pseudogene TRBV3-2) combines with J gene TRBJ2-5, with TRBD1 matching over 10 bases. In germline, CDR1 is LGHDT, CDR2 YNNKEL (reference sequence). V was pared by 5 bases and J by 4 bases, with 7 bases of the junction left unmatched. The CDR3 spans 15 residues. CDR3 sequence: CASSTLGQGGETQYF. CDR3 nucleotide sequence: TGTGCCAGCAGCACCCTCGGACAGGGGGGAGAGACCCAGTACTTC.

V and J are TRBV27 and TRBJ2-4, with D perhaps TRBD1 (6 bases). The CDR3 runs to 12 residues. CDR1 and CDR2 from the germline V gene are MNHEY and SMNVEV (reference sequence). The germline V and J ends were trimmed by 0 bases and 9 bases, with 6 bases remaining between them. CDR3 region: CASSLSGAIQYF. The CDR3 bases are TGTGCCAGCAGTTTATCGGGGGCCATTCAGTACTTC.

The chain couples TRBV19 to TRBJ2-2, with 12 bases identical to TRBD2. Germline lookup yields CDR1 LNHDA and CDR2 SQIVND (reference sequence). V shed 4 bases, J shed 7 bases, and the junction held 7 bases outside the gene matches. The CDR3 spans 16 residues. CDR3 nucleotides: TGTGCCAGTAGTACCGCTAGCGGGGGGGCCGGCGGGGAGCTGTTTTTT. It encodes CASSTASGGAGGELFF.

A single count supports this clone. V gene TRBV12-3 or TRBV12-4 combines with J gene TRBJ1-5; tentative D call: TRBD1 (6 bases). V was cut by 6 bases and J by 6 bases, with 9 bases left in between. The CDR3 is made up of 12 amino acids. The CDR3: CASSKQGQPQHF. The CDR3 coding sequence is TGTGCCAGCAGCAAACAGGGTCAGCCCCAGCATTTT.

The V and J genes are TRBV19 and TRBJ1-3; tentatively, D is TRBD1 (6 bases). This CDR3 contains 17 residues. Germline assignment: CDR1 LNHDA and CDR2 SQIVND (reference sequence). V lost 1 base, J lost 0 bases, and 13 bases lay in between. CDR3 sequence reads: CASSIAGTPISGNTIYF. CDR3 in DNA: TGTGCCAGTAGTATAGCCGGGACACCCATCTCTGGAAACACCATATATTTT.

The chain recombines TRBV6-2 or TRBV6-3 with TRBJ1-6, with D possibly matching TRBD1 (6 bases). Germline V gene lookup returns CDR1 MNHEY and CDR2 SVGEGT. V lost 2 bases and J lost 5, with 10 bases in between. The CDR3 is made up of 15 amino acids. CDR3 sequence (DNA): TGTGCCAGCAGTTACCAGGGGCCAAATAATTCACCCCTCCACTTT. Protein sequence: CASSYQGPNNSPLHF.

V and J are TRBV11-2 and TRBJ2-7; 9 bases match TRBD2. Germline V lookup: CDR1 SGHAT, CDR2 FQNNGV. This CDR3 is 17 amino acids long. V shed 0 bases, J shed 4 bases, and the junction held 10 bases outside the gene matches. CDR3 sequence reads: CASSLDSRRGGSYEQYF. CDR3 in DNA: TGTGCCAGCAGCTTAGATTCCCGGCGGGGGGGTTCATACGAGCAGTACTTC.

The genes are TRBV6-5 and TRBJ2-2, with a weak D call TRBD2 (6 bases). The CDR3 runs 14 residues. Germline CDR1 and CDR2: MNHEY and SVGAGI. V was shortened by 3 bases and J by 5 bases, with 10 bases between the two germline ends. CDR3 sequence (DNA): TGTGCCAGCAGTTATGATCGGGGGACCGGGGAGCTGTTTTTT. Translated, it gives CASSYDRGTGELFF.

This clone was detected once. The CDR3 region has the DNA TGCGCCAGCAGCCGATATAGCCCGGGACTAGCGGTTAGCTCCTACAATGAGCAGTTCTTC. This gives the protein CASSRYSPGLAVSSYNEQFF. The gene calls are TRBV4-1 and TRBJ2-1; 11 bases agree with TRBD2. This CDR3 has 20 amino acids. CDR1 and CDR2 (germline): MGHRA, YSYEKL. V trimming: 4 bases; J trimming: 0 bases; junction bases outside the gene matches: 14.

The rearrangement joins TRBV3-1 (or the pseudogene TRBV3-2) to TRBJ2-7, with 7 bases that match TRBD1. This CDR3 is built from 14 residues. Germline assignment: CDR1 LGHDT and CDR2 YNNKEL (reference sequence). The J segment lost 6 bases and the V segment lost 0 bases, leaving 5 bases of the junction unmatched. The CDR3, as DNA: TGTGCCAGCAGCCAAGAAATCAGGGACAGCGAGCAGTACTTC. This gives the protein CASSQEIRDSEQYF.

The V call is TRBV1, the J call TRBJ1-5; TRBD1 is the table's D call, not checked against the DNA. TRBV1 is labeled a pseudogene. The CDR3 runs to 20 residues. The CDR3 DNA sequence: TGCACCAGCAGCCAATTAATGGGGTGGCGGGACAGGGGACGGAATCAGCCCCAGCATTTT. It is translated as CTSSQLMGWRDRGRNQPQHF.

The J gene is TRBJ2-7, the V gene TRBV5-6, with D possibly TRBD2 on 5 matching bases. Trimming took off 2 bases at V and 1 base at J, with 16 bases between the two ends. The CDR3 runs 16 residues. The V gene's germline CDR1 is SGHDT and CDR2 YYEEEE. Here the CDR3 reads CASSLYVRDFSYEQYF. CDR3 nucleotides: TGTGCCAGCAGCTTATATGTCCGGGATTTTTCCTACGAGCAGTACTTC.